A single sample is the source of the 2 T cell receptor beta chains below, sequenced in a study of blood T cell repertoires in COVID-19. Libraries were prepared by immunoSEQ multiplex PCR; TCRdb keeps only in-frame clonotypes and omits some of them. Of 200,000 to 250,000 clones in the sample, around 87% were seen once. Sequencing used peripheral blood. The origin of the receptors is a woman between 50 and 59 years old with COVID-19, enrolled during active disease.

The chain recombines TRBV5-6 with TRBJ2-2; 7 bases align to TRBD1. Germline CDR1 SGHDT, CDR2 YYEEEE. The V segment lost 0 bases and the J segment 4 bases; nucleotides outside the gene matches: 6. The CDR3 is 16 residues long. This CDR3 reads CASSLVSGGSTGELFF. CDR3 nucleotide sequence: TGTGCCAGCAGCTTGGTGTCAGGGGGTTCCACCGGGGAGCTGTTTTTT.

V is TRBV19 and J is TRBJ1-2, with a possible D match to TRBD1 (5 bases). CDR3 length: 14 amino acids. V shed 1 base and J shed 7 bases, with 13 bases lying between them. The germline V gene has CDR1 LNHDA and CDR2 SQIVND (reference sequence). CDR3 sequence (DNA): TGTGCCAGTAGTATAGTCCTTCAGGGTCGTGGCTACACCTTC. Its protein is CASSIVLQGRGYTF.